This is a list of T cell receptor beta chains from one sample in a study of blood T cell repertoires in COVID-19. The data were produced by immunoSEQ multiplex PCR, yet TCRdb's version contains in-frame clones alone and is incomplete. The sample includes fewer than 120,000 clones, approximately 85% seen only once; the top ten take more than 15%. Sequencing input: peripheral blood. The source of these receptors is an older woman with acute or convalescent COVID-19. The CDR3 runs from the conserved cysteine through the conserved F or W. A D gene is named only where the DNA matches it firmly. Clone size is not always given. Where it is, it says once, few, many or a class for expanded clones.

j_gene,v_gene,abundance,len,d_gene,CDR3nt,CDR3aa
TRBJ1-5,TRBV19,.,15,TRBD1,TGTGCCAGTAGTCAGGGGGAAAAGCCACATCAGCCCCAGCATTTT,CASSQGEKPHQPQHF
TRBJ1-5,TRBV19,.,15,TRBD1,TGTGCCAGTAGTCCCCCGACAGGGAACAATCAGCCCCAGCATTTT,CASSPPTGNNQPQHF
TRBJ1-1,TRBV2,.,14,TRBD1,TGTGCCAGCATGTGGGACAGATTGAACACTGAAGCTTTCTTT,CASMWDRLNTEAFF
TRBJ2-3,TRBV12-5,.,16,TRBD2,TGTGCTAGTGGCCGTGGGACTAGCGGGGGGTATGATACGCAGTATTTT,CASGRGTSGGYDTQYF
TRBJ1-2,TRBV5-6,.,12,.,TGTGCCAGCAGCGAACAGGGTTATGGCTACACCTTC,CASSEQGYGYTF
TRBJ2-1,TRBV15,.,18,TRBD2,TGTGCCACCAGCAGAGTTAAAGGGGGAGCGGGGGGATTCGTCCCGGAGTTCTTC,CATSRVKGGAGGFVPEFF
TRBJ2-5,TRBV12-3/TRBV12-4,.,12,.,TGTGCCAGCAGTTTGGGCCCAGAGACCCAGTACTTC,CASSLGPETQYF
TRBJ1-2,TRBV24-1,.,13,TRBD1,TGTGCCACCAGTGAACCCGACAGGGGAGGCTACACCTTC,CATSEPDRGGYTF
TRBJ2-3,TRBV5-5,.,19,TRBD2,TGTGCCAGCAGCTCGTCGGTTGGGGGGGGACCCCTTGACGCAGATACGCAGTATTTT,CASSSSVGGGPLDADTQYF
TRBJ1-4,TRBV4-1,few,15,.,TGCGCCAGCAGCCAAAGCGGGACAACTGGGGAAAAACTGTTTTTT,CASSQSGTTGEKLFF
TRBJ1-3,TRBV27,.,16,.,TGTGCCAGCAGTTTGGGGAGACCCAGCTCTGGAAACACCATATATTTT,CASSLGRPSSGNTIYF
TRBJ1-2,TRBV7-8,.,14,.,TGTGCCAGCAGCTTAAGTCCACTAGCCTATGGCTACACCTTC,CASSLSPLAYGYTF
TRBJ1-6,TRBV6-1,few,13,.,TGTGCCAGCAGTGACCTACAGGGATCACCCCTCCACTTT,CASSDLQGSPLHF
TRBJ2-7,TRBV5-5,.,14,TRBD1,TGTGCCAGCAGCTGGGACAGCACTGCCTACGAGCAGTACTTC,CASSWDSTAYEQYF
TRBJ1-3,TRBV7-2,.,15,TRBD1,TGTGCCAGCAGCCCCGGACAGGGGCACGGAAACACCATATATTTT,CASSPGQGHGNTIYF
TRBJ1-2,TRBV14,.,14,TRBD1,TGTGCCAGCAGCCAAGGGACCGAAAGGACAGGATACACCTTC,CASSQGTERTGYTF
TRBJ2-1,TRBV5-5,once,16,.,TGTGCCAGCAGCCTCGCGAGGAGGAGCTCCTACAATGAGCAGTTCTTC,CASSLARRSSYNEQFF
TRBJ1-5,TRBV7-2,.,15,.,TGTGCCAGCACCCTCGGGGTGGGAGACCATCAGCCCCAGCATTTT,CASTLGVGDHQPQHF
TRBJ2-7,TRBV7-9,few,13,.,TGTGCCAGCAGCGTAGGGAGCTCCTACGAGCAGTACTTC,CASSVGSSYEQYF
TRBJ2-1,TRBV9,.,16,TRBD2,TGTGCCAGCACCGCAGTTGGGGGGGGATTTCCAACTGAGCAGTTCTTC,CASTAVGGGFPTEQFF
TRBJ1-5,TRBV5-5,.,12,.,TGTGCCAGCAGCTTTGATAGAAGGCCCCAGCATTTT,CASSFDRRPQHF
TRBJ1-4,TRBV5-6,.,13,TRBD1,TGTGCCAGCAGCCGAGACAGGGGCGAAAAACTGTTTTTT,CASSRDRGEKLFF
TRBJ1-6,TRBV27,few,14,.,TGTGCCAGCTGCAGGAGGTCGCCGCTCTCACCCCTCCACTTT,CASCRRSPLSPLHF
TRBJ2-3,TRBV4-3,.,17,TRBD2,TGCGCCAGCAGCCAAGATCAGGAGCGGGGGGCCCTTGCTACGCAGTATTTT,CASSQDQERGALATQYF
TRBJ1-1,TRBV10-3,few,15,TRBD1,TGTGCCATCAGTGAATCGACAGGGGTGGACACTGAAGCTTTCTTT,CAISESTGVDTEAFF
TRBJ2-2,TRBV4-3,once,16,.,TGCGCCAGCAGCCAACGACCAGGGGCCCCCAACGGGGAGCTGTTTTTT,CASSQRPGAPNGELFF
TRBJ2-7,TRBV27,.,14,.,TGTGCCAGCTCATCATGGACTCATAGCTACGAGCAGTACTTC,CASSSWTHSYEQYF
TRBJ1-3,TRBV24-1,.,14,TRBD1,TGTGCCACCACTTACAGGGGGATTCGAAACACCATATATTTT,CATTYRGIRNTIYF
TRBJ1-4,TRBV7-9,.,15,.,TGTGCCAGCAGCCTTGGGACAACTACTAATGAAAAACTGTTTTTT,CASSLGTTTNEKLFF
TRBJ2-1,TRBV11-3,.,12,TRBD2,TGTGCCAGCAGCTTAGATACCGGACTAGTCGTCTTC,CASSLDTGLVVF
TRBJ1-6,TRBV2,.,15,.,TGTGCCAGCATGGGCGGGCGTTCCTATAATTCACCCCTCCACTTT,CASMGGRSYNSPLHF
TRBJ1-1,TRBV11-1,.,14,.,TGTGCCAGCAGCTTAGGGTTACAGAACACTGAAGCTTTCTTT,CASSLGLQNTEAFF
TRBJ2-2,TRBV10-3,few,18,TRBD2,TGTGCCATCAGTCGGACTAGCGGGGGGGCCTTTATCACCGGGGAGCTGTTTTTT,CAISRTSGGAFITGELFF
TRBJ2-1,TRBV2,.,11,TRBD1,TGTGCCAGCAGTCCCGACAGGGGTGGATTCTTC,CASSPDRGGFF
TRBJ1-2,TRBV7-9,few,17,TRBD1,TGTGCCAGCAGCCCAGCCCCTTGGGACAGGGGGAACTATGGCTACACCTTC,CASSPAPWDRGNYGYTF
TRBJ1-2,TRBV19,.,15,TRBD1,TGTGCCAGTAGACAGGGAGGACAGGGGATTGATGGCTACACCTTC,CASRQGGQGIDGYTF
TRBJ2-6,TRBV7-3,.,16,.,TGTGCCAGCAGCCCCAGTTCTAGGTCTGGGGCCAACGTCCTGACTTTC,CASSPSSRSGANVLTF
TRBJ2-2,TRBV29-1,.,18,TRBD2,TGCAGCGCCTGGGGCCTATTAGCGGGGAAGTCGAACACCGGGGAGCTGTTTTTT,CSAWGLLAGKSNTGELFF
TRBJ1-1,TRBV27,.,14,.,TGTGCCAGCAGAAGGGGGGGGGCGATCACTGAAGCTTTCTTT,CASRRGGAITEAFF
TRBJ1-4,TRBV11-3,.,13,.,TGTGCCAGCAAAAGAGACGGGAATGAAAAACTGTTTTTT,CASKRDGNEKLFF
TRBJ2-2,TRBV25-1,.,15,.,TGTGCCAGCAGTGTAGACAGGAGGAACACCGGGGAGCTGTTTTTT,CASSVDRRNTGELFF
TRBJ2-7,TRBV11-2,.,15,TRBD2,TGTGCCAGCAGCCCAGTAGCTAGCGGGGCTTACGAGCAGTACTTC,CASSPVASGAYEQYF